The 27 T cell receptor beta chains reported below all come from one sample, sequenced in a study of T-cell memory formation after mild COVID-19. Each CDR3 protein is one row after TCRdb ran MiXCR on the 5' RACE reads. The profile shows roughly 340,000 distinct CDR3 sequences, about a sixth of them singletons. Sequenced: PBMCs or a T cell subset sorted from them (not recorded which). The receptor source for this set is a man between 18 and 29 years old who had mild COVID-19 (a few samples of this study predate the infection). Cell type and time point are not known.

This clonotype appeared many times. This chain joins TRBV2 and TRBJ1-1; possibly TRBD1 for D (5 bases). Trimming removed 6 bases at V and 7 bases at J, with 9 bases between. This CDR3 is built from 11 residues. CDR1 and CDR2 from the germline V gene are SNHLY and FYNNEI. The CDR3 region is CASRAGLEAFF. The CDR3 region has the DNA TGTGCCAGCAGGGCAGGGCTTGAAGCTTTCTTT.

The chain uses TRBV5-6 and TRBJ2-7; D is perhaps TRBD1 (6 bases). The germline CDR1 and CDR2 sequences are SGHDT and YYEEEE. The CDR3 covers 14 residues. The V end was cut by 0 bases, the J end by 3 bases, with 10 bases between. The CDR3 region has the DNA TGTGCCAGCAGCTTGGCCGGACAGATCTACGAGCAGTACGTC. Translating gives CASSLAGQIYEQYV.

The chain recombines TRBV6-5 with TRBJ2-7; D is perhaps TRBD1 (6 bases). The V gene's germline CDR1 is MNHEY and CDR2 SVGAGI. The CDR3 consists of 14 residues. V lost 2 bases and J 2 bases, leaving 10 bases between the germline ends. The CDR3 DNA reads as TGTGCCAGCAGTTACACAGGGTGGGCCTACGAGCAGTACTTC. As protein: CASSYTGWAYEQYF.

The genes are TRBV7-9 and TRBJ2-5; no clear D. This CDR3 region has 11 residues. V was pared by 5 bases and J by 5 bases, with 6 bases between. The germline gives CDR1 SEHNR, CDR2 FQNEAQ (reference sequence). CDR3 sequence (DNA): TGTGCCAGCAGCGACTGGGAGACCCAGTACTTC. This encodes CASSDWETQYF.

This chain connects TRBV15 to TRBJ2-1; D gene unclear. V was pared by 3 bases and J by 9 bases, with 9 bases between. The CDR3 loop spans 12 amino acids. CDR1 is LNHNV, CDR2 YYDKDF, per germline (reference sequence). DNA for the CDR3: TGTGCCACCAGCAGGGATTATACTGAGCAGTTCTTC. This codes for CATSRDYTEQFF.

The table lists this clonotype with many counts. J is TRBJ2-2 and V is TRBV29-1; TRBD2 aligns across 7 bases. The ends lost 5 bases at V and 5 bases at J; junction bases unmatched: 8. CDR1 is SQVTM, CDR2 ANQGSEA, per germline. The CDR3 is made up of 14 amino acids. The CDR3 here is CSVQTGGLTGELFF. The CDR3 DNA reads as TGCAGCGTTCAAACGGGGGGACTTACCGGGGAGCTGTTTTTT.

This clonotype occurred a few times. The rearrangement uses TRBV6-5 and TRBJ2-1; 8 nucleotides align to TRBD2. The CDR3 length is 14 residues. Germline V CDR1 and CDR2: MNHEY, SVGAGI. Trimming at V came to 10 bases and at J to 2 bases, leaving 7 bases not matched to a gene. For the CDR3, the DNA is TGTGCCACTCACGGGGGGGCCGCCTACAATGAGCAGTTCTTC. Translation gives CATHGGAAYNEQFF.

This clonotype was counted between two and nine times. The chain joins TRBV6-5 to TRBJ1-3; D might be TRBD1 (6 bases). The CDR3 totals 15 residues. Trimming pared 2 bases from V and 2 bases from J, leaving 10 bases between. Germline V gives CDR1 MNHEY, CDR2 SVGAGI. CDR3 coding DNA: TGTGCCAGCAGTTACCAGAAGGGGGCTGGAAACACCATATATTTT. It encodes CASSYQKGAGNTIYF.

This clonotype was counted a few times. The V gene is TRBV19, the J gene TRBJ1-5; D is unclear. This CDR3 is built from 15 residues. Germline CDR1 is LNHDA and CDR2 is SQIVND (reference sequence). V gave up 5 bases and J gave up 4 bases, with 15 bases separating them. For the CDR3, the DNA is TGTGCCAGTAGTCGCAAGGTCTTCGGAAATCAGCCCCAGCATTTT. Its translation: CASSRKVFGNQPQHF. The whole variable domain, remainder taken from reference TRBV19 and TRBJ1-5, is DGGITQSPKYLFRKEGQNVTLSCEQNLNHDAMYWYRQDPGQGLRLIYYSQIVNDFQKGDIAEGYSVSREKKESFPLTVTSAQKNPTAFYLCASSRKVFGNQPQHFGDGTRLSIL.

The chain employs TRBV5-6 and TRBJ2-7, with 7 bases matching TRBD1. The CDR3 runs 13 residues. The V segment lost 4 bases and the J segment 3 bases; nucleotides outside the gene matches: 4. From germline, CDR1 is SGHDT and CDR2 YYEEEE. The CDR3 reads CASSRDSGYEQYF. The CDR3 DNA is TGTGCCAGCAGCCGGGACAGCGGCTACGAGCAGTACTTC. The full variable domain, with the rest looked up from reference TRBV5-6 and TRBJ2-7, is DAGVTQSPTHLIKTRGQQVTLRCSPKSGHDTVSWYQQALGQGPQFIFQYYEEEERQRGNFPDRFSGHQFPNYSSELNVNALLLGDSALYLCASSRDSGYEQYFGPGTRLTVT.

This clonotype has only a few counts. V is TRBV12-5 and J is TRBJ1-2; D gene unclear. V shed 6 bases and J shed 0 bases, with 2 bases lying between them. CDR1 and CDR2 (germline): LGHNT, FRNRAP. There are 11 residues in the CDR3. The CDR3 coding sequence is TGTGCTAGTGGCTCTAACTATGGCTACACCTTC. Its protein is CASGSNYGYTF.

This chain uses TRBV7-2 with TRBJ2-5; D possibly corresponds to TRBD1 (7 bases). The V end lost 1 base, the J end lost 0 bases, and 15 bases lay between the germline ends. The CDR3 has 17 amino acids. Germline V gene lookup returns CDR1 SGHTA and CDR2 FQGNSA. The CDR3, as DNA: TGTGCCAGCAGCTTAGAAGGGCCAGGGGGGTACCAAGAGACCCAGTACTTC. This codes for CASSLEGPGGYQETQYF.

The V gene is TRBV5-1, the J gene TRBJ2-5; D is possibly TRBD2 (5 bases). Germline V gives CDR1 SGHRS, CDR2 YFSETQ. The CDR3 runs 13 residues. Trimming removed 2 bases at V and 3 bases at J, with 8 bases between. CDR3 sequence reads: CASSFTGEETQYF. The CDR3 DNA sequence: TGCGCCAGCAGCTTTACCGGGGAAGAGACCCAGTACTTC.

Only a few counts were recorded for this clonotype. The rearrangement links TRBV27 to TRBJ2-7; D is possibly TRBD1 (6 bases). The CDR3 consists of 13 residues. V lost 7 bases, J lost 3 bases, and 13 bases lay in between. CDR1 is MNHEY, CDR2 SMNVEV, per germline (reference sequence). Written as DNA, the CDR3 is TGTGCCAGCAAACGGCAGGGGAACTACGAGCAGTACTTC. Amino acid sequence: CASKRQGNYEQYF.

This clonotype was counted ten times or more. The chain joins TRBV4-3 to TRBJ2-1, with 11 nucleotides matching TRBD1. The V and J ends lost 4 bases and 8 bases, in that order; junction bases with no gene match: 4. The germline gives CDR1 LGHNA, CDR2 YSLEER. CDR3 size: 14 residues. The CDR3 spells CASSPGQGADEQFF. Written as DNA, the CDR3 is TGCGCCAGCAGCCCCGGACAGGGGGCGGATGAGCAGTTCTTC.

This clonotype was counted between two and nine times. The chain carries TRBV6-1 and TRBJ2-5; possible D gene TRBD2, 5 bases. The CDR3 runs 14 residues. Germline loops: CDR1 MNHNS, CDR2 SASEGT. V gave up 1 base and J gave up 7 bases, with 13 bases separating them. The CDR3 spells CASSEGGVVRTQYF. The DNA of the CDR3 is TGTGCCAGCAGTGAAGGGGGAGTCGTGAGGACCCAGTACTTC.

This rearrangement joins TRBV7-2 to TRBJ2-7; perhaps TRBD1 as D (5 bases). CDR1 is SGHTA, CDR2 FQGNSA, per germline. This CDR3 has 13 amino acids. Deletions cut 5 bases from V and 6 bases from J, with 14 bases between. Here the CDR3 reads CASSQTQDTEQYV. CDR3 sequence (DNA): TGTGCCAGCAGCCAAACCCAGGACACCGAGCAGTACGTC.

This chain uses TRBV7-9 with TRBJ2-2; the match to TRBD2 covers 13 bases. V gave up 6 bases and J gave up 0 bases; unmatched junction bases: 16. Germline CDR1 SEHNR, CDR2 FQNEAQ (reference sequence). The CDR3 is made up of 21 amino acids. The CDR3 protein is CASSPTGTSGDPQPNTGELFF. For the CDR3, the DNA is TGTGCCAGCAGTCCAACCGGGACTAGCGGGGACCCGCAACCGAACACCGGGGAGCTGTTTTTT. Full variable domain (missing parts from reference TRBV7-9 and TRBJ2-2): DTGVSQNPRHKITKRGQNVTFRCDPISEHNRLYWYRQTLGQGPEFLTYFQNEAQLEKSRLLSDRFSAERPKGSFSTLEIQRTEQGDSAMYLCASSPTGTSGDPQPNTGELFFGEGSRLTVL.

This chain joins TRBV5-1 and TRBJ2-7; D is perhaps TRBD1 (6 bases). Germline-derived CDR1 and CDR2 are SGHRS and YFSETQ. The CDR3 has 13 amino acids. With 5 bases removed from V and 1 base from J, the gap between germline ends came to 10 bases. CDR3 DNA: TGCGCCAGCAGTGAAGGGGGATCCTACGAGCAGTACTTC. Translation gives CASSEGGSYEQYF.

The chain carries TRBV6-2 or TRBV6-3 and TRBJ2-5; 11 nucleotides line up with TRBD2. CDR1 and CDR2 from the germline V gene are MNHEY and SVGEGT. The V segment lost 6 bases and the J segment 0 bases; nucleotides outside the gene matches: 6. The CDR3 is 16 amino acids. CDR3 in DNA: TGTGCCAGCAGACCGAGACTAGCGGGGTACCAAGAGACCCAGTACTTC. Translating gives CASRPRLAGYQETQYF.

CDR3 sequence reads: CASSYSNRDDYNEQFF. The CDR3, as DNA: TGTGCCAGCAGTTACTCGAACAGGGATGACTACAATGAGCAGTTCTTC. The V and J genes are TRBV6-2 or TRBV6-3 and TRBJ2-1; D might be TRBD1 (6 bases). Per germline, CDR1 MNHEY and CDR2 SVGEGT. V shed 0 bases and J shed 3 bases, with 12 bases lying between them. CDR3 length equals 16 residues.

The CDR3 DNA is TGTGCCAGCAGGGGGGGCCCTTACGAGCAGTACTTC. It is translated as CASRGGPYEQYF. The chain couples TRBV27 to TRBJ2-7; D may correspond to TRBD1 or TRBD2 (6 bases each). Trimming pared 6 bases from V and 4 bases from J, leaving 10 bases between. Germline CDR1 reads MNHEY; CDR2 reads SMNVEV (reference sequence). The CDR3 consists of 12 residues.

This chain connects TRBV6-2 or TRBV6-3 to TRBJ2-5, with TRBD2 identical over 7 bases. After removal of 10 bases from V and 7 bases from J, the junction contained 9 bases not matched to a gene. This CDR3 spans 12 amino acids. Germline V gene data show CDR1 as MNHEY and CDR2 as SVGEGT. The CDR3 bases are TGTGCCACACAGCGGGGAGGTGGGACCCAGTACTTC. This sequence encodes CATQRGGGTQYF.

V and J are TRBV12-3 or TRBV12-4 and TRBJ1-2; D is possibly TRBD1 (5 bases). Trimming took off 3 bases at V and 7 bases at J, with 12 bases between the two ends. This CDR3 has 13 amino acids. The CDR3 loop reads CASSFARASGYTF. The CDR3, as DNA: TGTGCCAGCAGTTTTGCCAGGGCCAGTGGCTACACCTTC.

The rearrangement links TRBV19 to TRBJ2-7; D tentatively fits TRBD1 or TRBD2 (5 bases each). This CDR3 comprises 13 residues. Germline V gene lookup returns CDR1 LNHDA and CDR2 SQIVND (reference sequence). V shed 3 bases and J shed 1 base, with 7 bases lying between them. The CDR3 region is CASSMGVSYEQYF. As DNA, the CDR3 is TGTGCCAGTAGTATGGGGGTTTCCTACGAGCAGTACTTC.

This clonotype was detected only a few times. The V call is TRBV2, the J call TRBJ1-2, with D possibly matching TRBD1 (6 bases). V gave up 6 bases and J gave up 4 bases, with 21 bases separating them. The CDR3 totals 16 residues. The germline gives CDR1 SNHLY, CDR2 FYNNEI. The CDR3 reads CASSAPRGQGSYGYTF. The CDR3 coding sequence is TGTGCCAGCAGCGCCCCTCGGGGGCAGGGGAGCTATGGCTACACCTTC.

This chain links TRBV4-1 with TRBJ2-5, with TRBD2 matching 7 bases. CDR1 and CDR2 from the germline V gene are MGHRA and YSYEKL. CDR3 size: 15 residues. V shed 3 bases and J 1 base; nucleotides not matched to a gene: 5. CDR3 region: CASSHWGGAQETQYF. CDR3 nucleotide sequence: TGCGCCAGCAGCCACTGGGGAGGGGCCCAAGAGACCCAGTACTTC.